Sequencing of this T cell receptor (beta chain) was carried out in a study of cytomegalovirus exposure and HLA in healthy donors. The CDR3 length is 18 residues. V was clipped by 4 bases and J by 1 base; unmatched bases: 16. Germline V gene sequence: CDR1 SGHRS, CDR2 YFSETQ. The PCR contained 60 Vbeta and 13 Jbeta primers. TCRdb's table, derived via immunoSEQ multiplex PCR, lists solely in-frame clones and lacks some. This table holds under 200,000 clones, 80% to 85% found once. The source of this sequence is a human donor in good health. The sequenced sample was PBMCs. The chain employs TRBV5-1 and TRBJ1-1; TRBD1 matches at 7 bases. In DNA form, the CDR3 reads TGCGCCAGCAGCGACGGGAGACAGGGCCCTTTACGGAACACTGAAGCTTTCTTT. As protein: CASSDGRQGPLRNTEAFF.